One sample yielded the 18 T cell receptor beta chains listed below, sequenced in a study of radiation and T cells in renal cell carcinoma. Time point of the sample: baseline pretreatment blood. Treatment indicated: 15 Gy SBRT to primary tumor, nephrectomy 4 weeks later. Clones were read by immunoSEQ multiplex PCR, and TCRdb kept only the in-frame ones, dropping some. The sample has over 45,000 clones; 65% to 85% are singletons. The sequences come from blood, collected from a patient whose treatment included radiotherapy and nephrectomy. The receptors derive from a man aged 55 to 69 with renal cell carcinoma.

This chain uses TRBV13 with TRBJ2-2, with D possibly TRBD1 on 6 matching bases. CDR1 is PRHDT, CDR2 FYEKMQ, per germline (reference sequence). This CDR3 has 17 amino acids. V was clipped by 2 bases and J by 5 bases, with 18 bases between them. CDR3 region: CASSLSGVLWGTGELFF. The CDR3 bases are TGTGCCAGCAGCTTATCAGGGGTCCTTTGGGGAACCGGGGAGCTGTTTTTT.

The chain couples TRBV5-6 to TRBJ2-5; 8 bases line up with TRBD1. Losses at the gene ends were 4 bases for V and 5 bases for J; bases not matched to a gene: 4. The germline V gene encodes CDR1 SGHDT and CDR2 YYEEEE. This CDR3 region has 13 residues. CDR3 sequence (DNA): TGTGCCAGCAGCGATGGACAGGGCGAGACCCAGTACTTC. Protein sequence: CASSDGQGETQYF.

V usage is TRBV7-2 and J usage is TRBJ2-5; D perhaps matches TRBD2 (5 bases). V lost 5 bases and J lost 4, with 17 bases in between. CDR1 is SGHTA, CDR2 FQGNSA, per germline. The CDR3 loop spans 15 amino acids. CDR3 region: CASSTTGITLETQYF. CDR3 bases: TGTGCCAGCAGCACTACCGGGATCACCCTAGAGACCCAGTACTTC.

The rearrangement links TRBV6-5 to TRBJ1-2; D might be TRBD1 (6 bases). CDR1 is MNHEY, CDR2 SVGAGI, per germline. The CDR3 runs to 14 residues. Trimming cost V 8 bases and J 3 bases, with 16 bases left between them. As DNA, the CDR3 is TGTGCCAGCGGTTCCGGGGGCAACGACTATGGCTACACCTTC. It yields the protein CASGSGGNDYGYTF.

The CDR3 DNA reads as TGTGCCAGTAGTATAGATCCCCCAGGAGTACTCTCTGGGGCCAACGTCCTGACTTTC. It yields the protein CASSIDPPGVLSGANVLTF. The chain joins TRBV19 to TRBJ2-6; D ambiguous. Germline V gene data show CDR1 as LNHDA and CDR2 as SQIVND (reference sequence). Trimming removed 0 bases from V and 0 bases from J, with 15 bases in between. CDR3 length: 19 amino acids.

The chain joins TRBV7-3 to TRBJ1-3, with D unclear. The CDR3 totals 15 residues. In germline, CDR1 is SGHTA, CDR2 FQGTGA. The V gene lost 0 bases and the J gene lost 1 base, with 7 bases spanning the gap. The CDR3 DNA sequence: TGTGCCAGCAGCTTAACGGGAGGATCTGGAAACACCATATATTTT. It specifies CASSLTGGSGNTIYF.

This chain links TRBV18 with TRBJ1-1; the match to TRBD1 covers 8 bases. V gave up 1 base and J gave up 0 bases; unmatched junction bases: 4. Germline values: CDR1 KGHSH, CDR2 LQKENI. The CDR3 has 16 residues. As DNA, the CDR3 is TGTGCCAGCTCACCACGTACAGGGGGTTTGAACACTGAAGCTTTCTTT. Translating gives CASSPRTGGLNTEAFF.

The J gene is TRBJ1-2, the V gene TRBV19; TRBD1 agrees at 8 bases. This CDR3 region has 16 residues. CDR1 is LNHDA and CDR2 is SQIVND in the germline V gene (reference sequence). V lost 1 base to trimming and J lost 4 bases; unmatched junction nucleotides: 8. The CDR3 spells CASSIVPGGVGYGYTF. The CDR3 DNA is TGTGCCAGTAGTATAGTGCCAGGGGGCGTGGGCTATGGCTACACCTTC.

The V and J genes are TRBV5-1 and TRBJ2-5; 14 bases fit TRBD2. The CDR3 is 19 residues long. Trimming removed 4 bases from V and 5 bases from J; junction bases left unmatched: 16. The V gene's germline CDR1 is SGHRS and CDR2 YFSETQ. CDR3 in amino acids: CASSPLIPGLAGVQETQYF. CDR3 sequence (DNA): TGCGCCAGCAGCCCGCTCATCCCGGGACTAGCGGGAGTTCAGGAGACCCAGTACTTC. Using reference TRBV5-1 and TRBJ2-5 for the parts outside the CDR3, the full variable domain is KAGVTQTPRYLIKTRGQQVTLSCSPISGHRSVSWYQQTPGQGLQFLFEYFSETQRNKGNFPGRFSGRQFSNSRSEMNVSTLELGDSALYLCASSPLIPGLAGVQETQYFGPGTRLLVL.

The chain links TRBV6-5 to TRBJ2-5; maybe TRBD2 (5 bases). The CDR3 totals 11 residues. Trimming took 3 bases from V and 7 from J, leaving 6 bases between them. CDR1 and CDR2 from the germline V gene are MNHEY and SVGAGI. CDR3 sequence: CASSYAGTQYF. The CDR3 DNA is TGTGCCAGCAGTTATGCGGGGACCCAGTACTTC.

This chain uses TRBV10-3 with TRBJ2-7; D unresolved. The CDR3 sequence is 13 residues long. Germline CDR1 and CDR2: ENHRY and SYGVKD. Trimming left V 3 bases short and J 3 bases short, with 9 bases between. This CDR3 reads CAISEAQFYEQYV. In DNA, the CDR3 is TGTGCCATCAGTGAAGCTCAGTTCTACGAGCAGTACGTC.

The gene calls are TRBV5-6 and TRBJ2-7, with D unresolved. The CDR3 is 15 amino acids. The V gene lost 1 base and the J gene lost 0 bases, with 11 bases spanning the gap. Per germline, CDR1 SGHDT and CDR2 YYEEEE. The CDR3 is CASSLKGSPSYEQYV. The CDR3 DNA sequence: TGTGCCAGCAGCTTGAAGGGTTCTCCCTCCTACGAGCAGTACGTC.

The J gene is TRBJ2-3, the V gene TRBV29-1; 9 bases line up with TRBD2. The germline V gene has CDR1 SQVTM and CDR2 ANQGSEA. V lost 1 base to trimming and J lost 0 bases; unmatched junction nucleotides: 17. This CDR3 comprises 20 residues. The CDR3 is CSVEVVQGWGSGSSTDTQYF. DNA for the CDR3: TGCAGCGTTGAAGTAGTGCAGGGGTGGGGTAGCGGGAGTAGCACAGATACGCAGTATTTT.

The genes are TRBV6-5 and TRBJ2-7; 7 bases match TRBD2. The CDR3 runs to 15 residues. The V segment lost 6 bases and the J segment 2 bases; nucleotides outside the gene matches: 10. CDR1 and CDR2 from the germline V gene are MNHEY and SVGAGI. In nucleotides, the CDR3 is TGTGCCAGCAGGTTTAACGTCGGGGGGACCTACGAGCAGTACTTC. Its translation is CASRFNVGGTYEQYF.

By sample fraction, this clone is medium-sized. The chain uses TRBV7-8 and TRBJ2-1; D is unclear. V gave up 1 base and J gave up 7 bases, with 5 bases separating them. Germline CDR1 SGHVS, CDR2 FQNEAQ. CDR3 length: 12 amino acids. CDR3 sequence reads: CASSLGRNEQFF. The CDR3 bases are TGTGCCAGCAGCTTAGGGAGAAATGAGCAGTTCTTC.

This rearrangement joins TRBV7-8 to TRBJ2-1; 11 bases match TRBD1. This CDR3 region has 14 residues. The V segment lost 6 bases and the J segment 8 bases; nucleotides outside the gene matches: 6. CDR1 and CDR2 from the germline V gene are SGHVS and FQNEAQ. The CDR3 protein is CASRTDRGLDEQFF. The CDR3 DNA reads TGTGCCAGCAGAACGGACAGGGGGCTTGATGAGCAGTTCTTC.

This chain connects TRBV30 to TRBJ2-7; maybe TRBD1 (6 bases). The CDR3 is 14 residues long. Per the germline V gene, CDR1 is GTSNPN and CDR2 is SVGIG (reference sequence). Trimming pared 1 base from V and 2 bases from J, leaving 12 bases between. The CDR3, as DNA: TGTGCCTGGAGTGCGGGACAAACAGCCTACGAGCAGTACTTC. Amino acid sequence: CAWSAGQTAYEQYF. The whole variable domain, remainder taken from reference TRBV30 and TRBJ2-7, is SQTIHQWPATLVQPVGSPLSLECTVEGTSNPNLYWYRQAAGRGLQLLFYSVGIGQISSEVPQNLSASRPQDRQFILSSKKLLLSDSGFYLCAWSAGQTAYEQYFGPGTRLTVT.

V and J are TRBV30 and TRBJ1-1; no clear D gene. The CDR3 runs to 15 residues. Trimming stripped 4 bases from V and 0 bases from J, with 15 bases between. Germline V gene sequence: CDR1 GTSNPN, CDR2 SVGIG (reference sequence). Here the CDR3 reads CAWKRKQGLNTEAFF. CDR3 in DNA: TGTGCCTGGAAACGAAAGCAAGGGTTGAACACTGAAGCTTTCTTT.